The subject of this entry is one T cell receptor beta chain. Its target is not known. Some clones are missing from TCRdb's copy, which holds only in-frame ones; the method was immunoSEQ multiplex PCR. The table shows 150,000 to 200,000 clones, with around 89% occurring only once. This sample stems from a study of T cell responses to AZD1222 COVID-19 vaccine. Study outcomes and limitations: Possibly, clonal diversity was underestimated; donors were largely white British and included more females. Close to half of spike-specific TCRs reportedly recognize unmutated variant regions.

Trimming stripped 6 bases from V and 1 base from J, with 3 bases between. Per germline, CDR1 LNHNV and CDR2 YYDKDF (reference sequence). The CDR3 covers 11 residues. This clonotype originated in an adult in good health. This chain joins TRBV15 and TRBJ2-5, with D uncertain. The material was peripheral blood, obtained on day 0 of AZD1222 vaccination. CDR3 DNA: TGTGCCACCAGGTTCCAAGAGACCCAGTACTTC. Residues: CATRFQETQYF.